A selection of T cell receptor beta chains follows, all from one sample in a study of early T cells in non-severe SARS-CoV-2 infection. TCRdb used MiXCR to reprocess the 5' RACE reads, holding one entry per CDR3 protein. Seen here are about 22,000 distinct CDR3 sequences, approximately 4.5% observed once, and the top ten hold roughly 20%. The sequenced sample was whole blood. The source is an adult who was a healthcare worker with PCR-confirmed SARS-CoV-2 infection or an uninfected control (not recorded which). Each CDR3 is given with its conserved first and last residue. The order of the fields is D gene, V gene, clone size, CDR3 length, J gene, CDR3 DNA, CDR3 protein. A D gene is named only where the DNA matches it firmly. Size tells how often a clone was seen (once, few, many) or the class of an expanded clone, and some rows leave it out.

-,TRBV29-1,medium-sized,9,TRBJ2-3,TGCAGCCCTTGGAATACGCAGTATTTT,CSPWNTQYF
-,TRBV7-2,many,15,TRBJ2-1,TGTGCCAGCAGCTCCTCGGTCGGGTCCTACAATGAGCAGTTCTTC,CASSSSVGSYNEQFF
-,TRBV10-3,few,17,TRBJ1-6,TGTGCCATCAGTGAGGGGTCAGCGGGGTCCTATAATTCACCCCTCCACTTT,CAISEGSAGSYNSPLHF
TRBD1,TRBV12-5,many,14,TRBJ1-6,TGTGCTAGTGGCCGGACAGGACTAAATTCACCCCTCCACTTT,CASGRTGLNSPLHF
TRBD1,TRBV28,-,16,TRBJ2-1,TGTGCCAGCAGTCCCTCAGGGGACAGGGGGTACAATGAGCAGTTCTTC,CASSPSGDRGYNEQFF
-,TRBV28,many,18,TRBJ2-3,TGTGCCAGCAGTTTTATTCTTGAGGTGTGGCTGAGCACAGATACGCAGTATTTT,CASSFILEVWLSTDTQYF
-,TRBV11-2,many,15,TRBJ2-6,TGTGCCAGCAGCACTCAAAGCTCTGGGGCCAACGTCCTGACTTTC,CASSTQSSGANVLTF
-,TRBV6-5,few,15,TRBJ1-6,TGTGCCAGCACCACAGAGGGGCGGCGGAATTCACCCCTCCACTTT,CASTTEGRRNSPLHF
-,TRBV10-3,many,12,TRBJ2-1,TGTGCCATCAGGACAGCCTACAATGAGCAGTTCTTC,CAIRTAYNEQFF
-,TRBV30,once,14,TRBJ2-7,TGTGCCTGGAGTGTCGACAGGCGGGCCTACGAGCAGTACTTC,CAWSVDRRAYEQYF
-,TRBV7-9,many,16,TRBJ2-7,TGTGCCAGCAGCTCGGCGGCGGGGTTAGGATCCTACGAGCAGTACTTC,CASSSAAGLGSYEQYF
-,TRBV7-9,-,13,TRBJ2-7,TGTGCCAGCAGCTTAGAGTACCCCCCCGAGCAGTACTTC,CASSLEYPPEQYF
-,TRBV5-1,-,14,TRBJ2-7,TGCGCCAGCAGCTTGGACCCGGTTTCCTACGAGCAGTACTTC,CASSLDPVSYEQYF
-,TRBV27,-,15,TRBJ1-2,TGTGCCAGCAGTTTATTTGGCTACCCCTTCTATGGCTACACCTTC,CASSLFGYPFYGYTF
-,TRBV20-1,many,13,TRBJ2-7,TGCAGTGCCACGGAGGGATGGGGCTACGAGCAGTACTTC,CSATEGWGYEQYF
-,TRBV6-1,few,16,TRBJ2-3,TGTGCCAGCAGCCGATACAGGGATCTGGGCACAGATACGCAGTATTTT,CASSRYRDLGTDTQYF
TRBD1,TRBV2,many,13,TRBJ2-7,TGTGCCAGCCAGAAAGACAGGGGGGACGAGCAGTACTTC,CASQKDRGDEQYF
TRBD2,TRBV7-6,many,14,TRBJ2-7,TGTGCCAGCAGCTTCCGGCGGGAGGGGAACGAGCAGTACTTC,CASSFRREGNEQYF
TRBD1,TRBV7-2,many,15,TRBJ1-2,TGTGCCAGCACCCAGAGGGCAGGGGGCATGGAGGGCTACACCTTC,CASTQRAGGMEGYTF
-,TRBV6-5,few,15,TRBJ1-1,TGTGCCAGCAGCTACCAGGACAGCTTGAACACTGAAGCTTTCTTT,CASSYQDSLNTEAFF
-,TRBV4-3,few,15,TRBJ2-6,TGCGCCAGCAGCCAAGGACGGTCTGGGGCCAACGTCCTGACTTTC,CASSQGRSGANVLTF
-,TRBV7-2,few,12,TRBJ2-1,TGTGCCAGCAGCTTTCTATACAATGAGCAGTTCTTC,CASSFLYNEQFF
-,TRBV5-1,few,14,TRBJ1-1,TGCGCCAGCAGCTTGGCCTCGATGAACACTGAAGCTTTCTTT,CASSLASMNTEAFF
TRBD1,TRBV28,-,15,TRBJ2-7,TGTGCCAGCAGTTTGGGGACAGGACACTCCTACGAGCAGTACTTC,CASSLGTGHSYEQYF
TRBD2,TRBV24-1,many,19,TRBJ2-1,TGTGCCACCAGTGGACCTCCGGGACTAGCGGGAGAGGGGTACAATGAGCAGTTCTTC,CATSGPPGLAGEGYNEQFF
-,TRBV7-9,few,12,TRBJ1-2,TGTGCCAGCAGCTTACAGGGTGGTGGCTACACCTTC,CASSLQGGGYTF
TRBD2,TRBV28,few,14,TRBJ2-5,TGTGCCAGCAGTCAACTAGCGGGAGAAGAGACCCAGTACTTC,CASSQLAGEETQYF
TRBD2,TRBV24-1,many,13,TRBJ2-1,TGTGCCACCAGTGGGGACTACTACAATGAGCAGTTCTTC,CATSGDYYNEQFF
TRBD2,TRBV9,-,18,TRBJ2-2,TGTGCCAGCAGCGGCCGACTAGCGGGAAATCCGGGTACCGGGGAGCTGTTTTTT,CASSGRLAGNPGTGELFF